This paragraph covers one TCR beta chain sequence. Its antigen is still unknown. The data were obtained in a study of CD8 T cells in ankylosing spondylitis. General study findings and limits: Ankylosing spondylitis blood seemed to carry a telltale TCR beta motif made of several highly homologous variants. Clones linked to disease were reported to show significant enrichment in matched ankylosing spondylitis synovial fluid. Disease-linked clones were CD8+ and relatively rare in peripheral blood.

The CDR3 spans 13 residues. V dropped 6 bases and J dropped 8; count of bases not matched to a gene: 8. Libraries of TCR beta came from quantitative 5'-RACE with molecular barcodes. MiXCR, applied by TCRdb to the 5' RACE reads, yields one record per CDR3 protein. The repertoire includes about 390,000 distinct CDR3 sequences, 20% to 25% of them detected once, and about 16% sits in the top ten. The sequenced sample was blood, either unsorted or a sorted T cell fraction (not recorded which). The sequence was collected from a male donor with ankylosing spondylitis. This rearrangement joins TRBV12-3 or TRBV12-4 to TRBJ1-2; TRBD1 aligns across 8 bases. CDR3 nucleotide sequence: TGTGCCAGCAGCCCCGGGACAGGCGCCGGCTACACCTTC. Protein product: CASSPGTGAGYTF.